The entry below describes one T cell receptor (beta chain). Looked up from germline, CDR1 is SEHNR and CDR2 is FQNEAQ (reference sequence). The CDR3 sequence is 14 residues long. Trimming left V 4 bases short and J 2 bases short, with 12 bases between. The sample originates from a study of T cell responses to AZD1222 COVID-19 vaccine. Repertoires were generated with immunoSEQ multiplex PCR, while TCRdb's copy carries only in-frame clones and drops some. The sample includes roughly 150,000 clones, approximately 91% of them seen just once. Source: peripheral blood, taken 28 days after the second AZD1222 dose. This TCR was sampled from an adult who received the AZD1222 COVID-19 vaccine. This chain joins TRBV7-9 and TRBJ2-7, with D perhaps TRBD1 or TRBD2 (5 bases each). This chain's CDR3 is CASSSGPKPYEQYF. In DNA, the CDR3 is TGTGCCAGCAGCTCGGGACCGAAACCCTACGAGCAGTACTTC.